This record covers a single TCR beta chain. The antigen is not known. A read error may produce the germline difference seen at one junction end. Sample-barcoded 5' priming and a J-beta primer mix drove a second PCR of roughly 7 to 11 cycles. TCRdb reprocessed the 5' RACE reads with MiXCR, giving one entry per CDR3 protein. The data contain hundreds of thousands of distinct CDR3 sequences, about 42% of them singletons. The CDR3 consists of 12 residues. The germline CDR1 and CDR2 sequences are SGHAT and FQDESV (reference sequence). The data belong to a study of blood T cells in healthy people across ages. Study-level results: Compared with aged donors, long-lived donors showed fewer expanded clones, suggesting selection.

This chain connects TRBV11-1 to TRBJ2-7; TRBD1 might be the D (6 bases). The sequenced sample was blood. The clonotype comes from a man older than 75 in good health. CDR3 sequence reads: CASSLEGHEQCF. The CDR3, as DNA: TGTGCCAGCAGCTTAGAGGGACACGAGCAGTGCTTC. The variable domain in full, with the rest retrieved from reference TRBV11-1 and TRBJ2-7, is EAEVAQSPRYKITEKSQAVAFWCDPISGHATLYWYRQILGQGPELLVQFQDESVVDDSQLPKDRFSAERLKGVDSTLKIQPAELGDSAMYLCASSLEGHEQCFGPGTRLTVT.